This T cell receptor beta chain was recovered during a study of blood T cell repertoires in COVID-19. Study details: Acute-phase and convalescent COVID-19 samples originated in the United States, Italy and Spain.

As processed by the authors: It was from reference gene primer amplification that nucleated cell counts were estimated. Sequencing was performed with immunoSEQ multiplex PCR; in TCRdb, only in-frame clones are kept and a portion is missing. Clone size and V and J calls were adopted from that table, with D and trimming inferred from the DNA. The data hold approximately 500,000 clones, with around nine tenths observed a single time. This CDR3 has 12 residues. V dropped 8 bases and J dropped 8 bases, with 15 bases sitting between them. The receptor's source is a woman between 45 and 60 years old with COVID-19, enrolled during active disease. The V and J genes are TRBV12-3 or TRBV12-4 and TRBJ1-1, with D tentatively TRBD1 (6 bases). Sequenced material: peripheral blood. The CDR3 protein is CASGPTRGEAFF. In nucleotides, the CDR3 is TGTGCCAGCGGACCCACGAGGGGGGAAGCTTTCTTT.